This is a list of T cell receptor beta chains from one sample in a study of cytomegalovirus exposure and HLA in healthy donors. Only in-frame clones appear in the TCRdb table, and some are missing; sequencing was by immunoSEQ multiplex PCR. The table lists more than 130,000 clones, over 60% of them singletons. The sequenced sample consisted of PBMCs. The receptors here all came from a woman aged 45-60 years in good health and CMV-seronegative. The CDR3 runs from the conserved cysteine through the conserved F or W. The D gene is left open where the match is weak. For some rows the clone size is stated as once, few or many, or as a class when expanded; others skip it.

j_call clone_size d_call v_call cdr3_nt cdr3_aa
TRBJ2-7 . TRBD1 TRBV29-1 TGCAGCGGGCGGGACAGGTGGGAGCAGTACTTC CSGRDRWEQYF
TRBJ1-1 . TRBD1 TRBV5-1 TGCGCCAGCAGCCCGGGACCGGAGTTATTTCGGGACAGGGGGCGCCTGTTGACTGAAGCTTTCTTT CASSPGPELFRDRGRLLTEAFF
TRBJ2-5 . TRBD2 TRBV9 TGTGCCAGCGGGACTAGCGGGGGCTTATTTAGGGACCAGTACTTC CASGTSGGLFRDQYF
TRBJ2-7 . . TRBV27 TGTGCCAGCAGTTCTCCCCAGACAGGGAGGCGCCAGTATGGAGGAAACGAGCAGTACTTC CASSSPQTGRRQYGGNEQYF
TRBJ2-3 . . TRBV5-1 TGCGCCAGCAGCTCTCTGATGAACGGCGGGGCGGGCTCAGATACGCAGTATTTT CASSSLMNGGAGSDTQYF
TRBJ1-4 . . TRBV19 TGTGCCAGTAGTACCATTACGGGGGAAAAACTGTCTTTT CASSTITGEKLSF
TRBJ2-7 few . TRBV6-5 TGTGCCAGCAGCCAAATTTACGAGCAGTACTTC CASSQIYEQYF
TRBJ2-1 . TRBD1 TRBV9 TGTGCCAGTACGACAGGGGCCTTCGGGGGTGAGCAGTTCTTC CASTTGAFGGEQFF
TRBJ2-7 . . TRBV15 TGTGCCACCAGCAGAGATAAGGCAGGCTCCTACGAGCAGTACTTC CATSRDKAGSYEQYF
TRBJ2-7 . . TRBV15 TGTGCCACCAGTCTAGCGTTTGCCTACGAGCAGTACTTC CATSLAFAYEQYF
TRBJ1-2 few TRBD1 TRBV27 TGTGCCAGCGGAAGAACTCCGGGACAGGGCAGTGGCTACACCTTC CASGRTPGQGSGYTF
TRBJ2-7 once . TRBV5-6 TGTGCCAGCAGCTTGAGAGGGATAGGTAACTCGTACGAGCAGTACTTC CASSLRGIGNSYEQYF
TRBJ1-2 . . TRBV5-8 TGTGCCAGCAGACAGCAGGGAGGGGGCTACACCTTC CASRQQGGGYTF
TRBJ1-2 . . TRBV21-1 TGTGCCAGCAGCAAAGCGCTGGGCAGGGGCGGGTTAGGCTACACCTTC CASSKALGRGGLGYTF
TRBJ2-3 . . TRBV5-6 TGTGCCAGCAGCTTGGCCAGGGACACAATAATCACAGATACGCAGTATTTT CASSLARDTIITDTQYF
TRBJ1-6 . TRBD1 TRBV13 TGTGCCAGCAGCTTAGGTGGACAGGGCCATCAGTCCTATAATTCACCCCTCCACTTT CASSLGGQGHQSYNSPLHF
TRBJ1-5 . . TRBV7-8 TGTGCCAGCAGCTTCTCGGCAGGGGACCTACGGAGCAATCAGCCCCAGCATTTT CASSFSAGDLRSNQPQHF
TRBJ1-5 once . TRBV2 TGTGCCAGCAGTCGGGCGACAGGAACGAATCAGCCCCAGCATTTT CASSRATGTNQPQHF
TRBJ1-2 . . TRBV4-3 TGCGCCAGCAGCCAAGAGGCAGGATTAACCTATGGCTACACCTTC CASSQEAGLTYGYTF
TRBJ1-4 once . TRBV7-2 TGTGCCAGCAGCGCTATAGGGGTTCCCGGTGACGAACTGTTTTTT CASSAIGVPGDELFF
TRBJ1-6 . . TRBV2 TGTGCCAGCAGTCCGGGCTCCTATAATTCACCCCTCCACTTT CASSPGSYNSPLHF
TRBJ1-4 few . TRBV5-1 TGCGCCAGCAGCTTGGTCGGGGAAGGGTTAGAAAAACTGTTTTTT CASSLVGEGLEKLFF
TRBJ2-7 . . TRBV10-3 TGTGCCATCAGTGAGTCGAACGGGGTTCGGGGCTACGAGCAGTACTTC CAISESNGVRGYEQYF
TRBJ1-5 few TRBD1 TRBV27 TGTGCCAGCAGTGCCACAGGGGCGGGCAATCAGCCCCAGCATTTT CASSATGAGNQPQHF
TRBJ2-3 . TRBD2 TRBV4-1 TGCGCCAGCAGCCAAGATCCGGCCCTAGCGGGGGGGCGAGATACGCAGTATTTT CASSQDPALAGGRDTQYF
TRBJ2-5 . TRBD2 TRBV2 TGTGCCAGCAGTGAATCGCCTAGCGGGGGAGAGACCCAGTACTTC CASSESPSGGETQYF
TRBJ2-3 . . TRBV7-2 TGTGCCAGCAGCTTAGAGGGCAGGGGAACCACAGATACGCAGTATTTT CASSLEGRGTTDTQYF
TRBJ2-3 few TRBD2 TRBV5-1 TGCGCCAGCAGCTTGAGAACTAGCGGGGGGGCGGATACGCAGTATTTT CASSLRTSGGADTQYF
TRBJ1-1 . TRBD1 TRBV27 TGTGCCAGCAGTTGGGGACAGGGCGGCACTGAAGCTTTCTTT CASSWGQGGTEAFF
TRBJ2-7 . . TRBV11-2 TGTGCCAGCAGCCCGACGGTTTTAGGAGGGGAGTACTTC CASSPTVLGGEYF
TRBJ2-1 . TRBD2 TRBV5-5 TGTGCCAGCGGACTAGAAAGAACCTACAATGAGCAGTTCTTC CASGLERTYNEQFF
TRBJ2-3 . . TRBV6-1 TGTGCCAGCAGTGAATCGGGTTTCCGATGGTCAGATACGCAGTATTTT CASSESGFRWSDTQYF
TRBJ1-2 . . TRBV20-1 TGCAGTGCCTCAGGGTTGAACGGCTACACCTTC CSASGLNGYTF
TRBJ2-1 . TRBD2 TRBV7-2 TGTGCCAGCAGCCCCCGTGGAGCCGGGACTAGCGTCTACAATGAGCAGTTCTTC CASSPRGAGTSVYNEQFF
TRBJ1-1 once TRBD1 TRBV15 TGTGCCACCAGTTTTGGACAGGGGGGAGTAACTGAAGCTTTCTTT CATSFGQGGVTEAFF
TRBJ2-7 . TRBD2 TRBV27 TGTGCCAGCAGTACCCTCGGGGTAGCGGGGGGGGTAACCTACGAGCAGTACTTC CASSTLGVAGGVTYEQYF
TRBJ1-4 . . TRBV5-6 TGTGCCAGCAGCTTGGGGGTGGACATTCCAACTAATGAAAAACTGTTTTTT CASSLGVDIPTNEKLFF
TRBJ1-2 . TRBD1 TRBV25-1 TGTGCCAGCAGTAACCAGAAGGTAGGGGGCATCTATGGCTACACCTTC CASSNQKVGGIYGYTF